Below, 28 T cell receptor beta chains from the same sample are listed, as sequenced in a study of technical replicates of blood from several donors. TCRdb keeps only in-frame clones here, not all; method: immunoSEQ multiplex PCR. The sample carries around 90,000 clones, just under 95% recorded once. The sample taken for sequencing was T cells isolated from PBMCs. The source of these receptors is a human donor in good health.

The chain recombines TRBV5-4 with TRBJ2-1, with D tentatively TRBD1 (6 bases). Germline V CDR1 and CDR2: SGHNT, YYREEE (reference sequence). The CDR3 totals 13 residues. V gave up 4 bases and J gave up 4 bases, with 9 bases separating them. CDR3 sequence reads: CASSQTGYNEQFF. CDR3 nucleotides: TGTGCCAGCAGCCAAACAGGGTACAATGAGCAGTTCTTC.

V is TRBV13 and J is TRBJ2-7, with 7 bases matching TRBD1. The trim removed 5 bases at V and 6 bases at J, leaving 7 bases unmatched. CDR1 is PRHDT and CDR2 is FYEKMQ in the germline V gene (reference sequence). The CDR3 totals 13 residues. The CDR3 here is CASSPRTGPEQYF. CDR3 in DNA: TGTGCCAGCAGCCCGAGGACAGGACCCGAGCAGTACTTC.

This chain links TRBV5-6 with TRBJ2-5; maybe TRBD2 (5 bases). Germline lookup yields CDR1 SGHDT and CDR2 YYEEEE. With 0 bases removed from V and 4 bases from J, the gap between germline ends came to 10 bases. The CDR3 covers 14 residues. DNA for the CDR3: TGTGCCAGCAGCTTGGTCGGGGTCGGAGAGACCCAGTACTTC. It translates to CASSLVGVGETQYF.

The rearrangement joins TRBV13 to TRBJ1-4; D is perhaps TRBD1 (5 bases). V gave up 5 bases and J gave up 6 bases, with 19 bases separating them. The CDR3 spans 16 residues. Germline V gives CDR1 PRHDT, CDR2 FYEKMQ (reference sequence). The CDR3 region is CASSPPIGGPHEKLFF. DNA of the CDR3: TGTGCCAGCAGCCCTCCAATCGGGGGTCCCCATGAAAAACTGTTTTTT.

The V and J genes are TRBV18 and TRBJ1-6, with 10 nucleotides matching TRBD1. The CDR3 has 19 amino acids. CDR1 is KGHSH, CDR2 LQKENI, per germline. Trimming removed 6 bases from V and 7 bases from J; junction bases left unmatched: 18. CDR3 amino acids: CASSLYGTGDSTINSPLHF. The CDR3 DNA follows: TGTGCCAGCTCGCTGTATGGGACAGGGGACTCAACTATCAATTCACCCCTCCACTTT.

The V and J genes are TRBV11-2 and TRBJ2-7; TRBD1 aligns across 7 bases. The CDR3 has 15 residues. Germline V lookup: CDR1 SGHAT, CDR2 FQNNGV. Germline trimming cut 4 bases from V and 0 bases from J; bases unmatched to any gene: 6. DNA of the CDR3: TGTGCCAGCAGCTCGGTCCGGGACAGCTCCTACGAGCAGTACTTC. Translating gives CASSSVRDSSYEQYF.

V usage is TRBV4-2 and J usage is TRBJ2-7; TRBD2 matches at 8 bases. Looked up from germline, CDR1 is LGHNA and CDR2 is YNFKEQ. Losses at the gene ends were 5 bases for V and 2 bases for J; bases not matched to a gene: 5. The CDR3 is 14 amino acids. CDR3 loop: CASSLTAGAYEQYF. For the CDR3, the DNA is TGTGCCAGCAGCTTAACAGCGGGAGCCTACGAGCAGTACTTC.

This sequence joins TRBV6-1 and TRBJ1-1; a weak D match, TRBD1 (5 bases). The germline gives CDR1 MNHNS, CDR2 SASEGT. The length of the CDR3 is 11 residues. V was trimmed by 7 bases and J by 7 bases, leaving 10 bases between them. The CDR3 spells CASTRVGEAFF. CDR3 coding DNA: TGTGCCAGCACCAGGGTCGGTGAAGCTTTCTTT.

The chain uses TRBV29-1 and TRBJ1-2; 9 bases are a match to TRBD1. The V and J ends lost 7 bases and 8 bases, in that order; junction bases with no gene match: 8. CDR1 is SQVTM and CDR2 is ANQGSEA in the germline V gene. This CDR3 is 12 amino acids long. CDR3 sequence: CSAQQGAGGYTF. CDR3 nucleotides: TGCAGCGCCCAACAGGGGGCAGGGGGCTACACCTTC.

This sequence joins TRBV10-3 and TRBJ1-4; D not certain. CDR3 length: 14 amino acids. The V end lost 4 bases, the J end lost 5 bases, and 11 bases lay between the germline ends. Germline lookup yields CDR1 ENHRY and CDR2 SYGVKD. In DNA form, the CDR3 reads TGTGCCATCAGTGGGACTCCTGGGAATGAAAAACTGTTTTTT. Translated, it gives CAISGTPGNEKLFF.

This clone was recorded once. The genes are TRBV7-9 and TRBJ1-1, with a possible D match to TRBD1 (5 bases). The CDR3 consists of 16 residues. Deletions cut 2 bases from V and 0 bases from J, with 13 bases between. CDR1 and CDR2 (germline): SEHNR, FQNEAQ (reference sequence). The CDR3 is CASSLRDVRVNTEAFF. The DNA for the CDR3 is TGTGCCAGCAGCTTAAGAGATGTCAGGGTGAACACTGAAGCTTTCTTT.

The chain couples TRBV5-1 to TRBJ1-1; 8 bases line up with TRBD1. The J segment lost 4 bases and the V segment lost 0 bases, leaving 5 bases of the junction unmatched. The V gene's germline CDR1 is SGHRS and CDR2 YFSETQ. This CDR3 has 15 amino acids. CDR3 DNA sequence: TGCGCCAGCAGCTTGGGGGGACAGGTGGGCACTGAAGCTTTCTTT. It yields the protein CASSLGGQVGTEAFF.

In this sample, this clone turned up a few times. CDR3 protein: CAWGTGTGDQPQHF. The CDR3 nucleotides are TGTGCCTGGGGAACCGGGACAGGGGATCAGCCCCAGCATTTT. The chain employs TRBV30 and TRBJ1-5; 10 positions match TRBD1. Trimming at V came to 5 bases and at J to 5 bases, leaving 6 bases not matched to a gene. The CDR3 totals 14 residues. Germline CDR1 GTSNPN, CDR2 SVGIG (reference sequence). Full variable domain (remainder filled in from reference TRBV30 and TRBJ1-5): SQTIHQWPATLVQPVGSPLSLECTVEGTSNPNLYWYRQAAGRGLQLLFYSVGIGQISSEVPQNLSASRPQDRQFILSSKKLLLSDSGFYLCAWGTGTGDQPQHFGDGTRLSIL.

The chain carries TRBV5-1 and TRBJ1-1; 7 bases line up with TRBD1. The V gene's germline CDR1 is SGHRS and CDR2 YFSETQ. With 6 bases clipped from V and 5 bases from J, the junction kept 13 bases outside the gene matches. The CDR3 has 15 amino acids. The CDR3 region is CASNNETGAATEAFF. The CDR3 DNA sequence: TGCGCCAGCAACAACGAAACAGGGGCGGCAACTGAAGCTTTCTTT. The variable domain in full, with the rest retrieved from reference TRBV5-1 and TRBJ1-1, is KAGVTQTPRYLIKTRGQQVTLSCSPISGHRSVSWYQQTPGQGLQFLFEYFSETQRNKGNFPGRFSGRQFSNSRSEMNVSTLELGDSALYLCASNNETGAATEAFFGQGTRLTVV.

The V gene is TRBV7-2, the J gene TRBJ1-2; D not resolved. The CDR3 has 14 residues. Trimming removed 2 bases from V and 3 bases from J, with 10 bases in between. From germline, CDR1 is SGHTA and CDR2 FQGNSA. The CDR3 bases are TGTGCCAGCAGCTTACCCCCTTCTGACTATGGCTACACCTTC. Protein product: CASSLPPSDYGYTF.

The V call is TRBV6-5, the J call TRBJ1-1; 9 bases are a match to TRBD1. The V and J ends lost 6 bases and 8 bases, in that order; junction bases with no gene match: 10. The CDR3 is made up of 14 amino acids. Germline V gives CDR1 MNHEY, CDR2 SVGAGI. This CDR3 reads CASSRTGDWGEAFF. CDR3 nucleotides: TGTGCCAGCAGCCGGACAGGGGATTGGGGGGAAGCTTTCTTT.

The gene calls are TRBV10-3 and TRBJ1-6, with D possibly TRBD1 on 5 matching bases. V was clipped by 4 bases and J by 11 bases, with 9 bases between them. Germline CDR1 and CDR2: ENHRY and SYGVKD. CDR3 size: 12 residues. The CDR3 nucleotides read TGTGCCATCAGTGGGGGGGGGACACCCCTCCACTTT. Amino acids: CAISGGGTPLHF.

This chain links TRBV6-5 with TRBJ2-7; tentatively, D is TRBD2 (5 bases). This CDR3 region has 13 residues. Germline V gene sequence: CDR1 MNHEY, CDR2 SVGAGI. The V end lost 5 bases, the J end lost 4 bases, and 12 bases lay between the germline ends. The CDR3 DNA is TGTGCCAGCAGTGCGGGTCCCTTATACGAGCAGTACTTC. Translating gives CASSAGPLYEQYF.

The rearrangement joins TRBV28 to TRBJ2-1; D is unresolved. This CDR3 has 11 amino acids. V was shortened by 8 bases and J by 5 bases, with 7 bases between the two germline ends. Germline V gives CDR1 MDHEN, CDR2 SYDVKM. The CDR3 DNA reads as TGTGCCAGCGTGGAGCACAATGAGCAGTTCTTC. Amino acid sequence: CASVEHNEQFF.

The chain uses TRBV21-1 and TRBJ1-5; the table's D call, TRBD1, has no DNA check behind it. TRBV21-1 counts as a pseudogene. This CDR3 comprises 13 residues. This chain's CDR3 is CASSDKKNQPQHF. CDR3 in DNA: TGTGCCAGCAGCGACAAGAAGAATCAGCCCCAGCATTTT.

The rearrangement uses TRBV6-5 and TRBJ1-4, with 7 bases fitting TRBD1. Germline V CDR1 and CDR2: MNHEY, SVGAGI. V lost 8 bases to trimming and J lost 12 bases; unmatched junction nucleotides: 6. This CDR3 spans 11 amino acids. This CDR3 reads CASRRGHQLFF. In DNA form, the CDR3 reads TGTGCCAGCCGGAGGGGGCACCAACTGTTTTTT.

This clone was seen a few times. V gene TRBV5-1 combines with J gene TRBJ1-4, with 7 bases identical to TRBD1. The CDR3 is 14 amino acids. The junction had 1 base not matched to a gene; V was cut back by 0 bases and J by 5 bases. The germline V gene encodes CDR1 SGHRS and CDR2 YFSETQ. CDR3 residues: CASSLGQGNEKLFF. The CDR3 bases are TGCGCCAGCAGCTTGGGACAGGGAAATGAAAAACTGTTTTTT.

A single count supports this clone. This chain joins TRBV19 and TRBJ1-6; D may be TRBD1 (5 bases). Trimming took off 7 bases at V and 2 bases at J, with 18 bases between the two ends. Germline CDR1 LNHDA, CDR2 SQIVND (reference sequence). The CDR3 is 17 residues long. The CDR3 DNA sequence: TGTGCCAGTAAGCGTTTGGGGGAGGGAACCTATAATTCACCCCTCCACTTT. Translation gives CASKRLGEGTYNSPLHF.

CDR3 sequence (DNA): TGTGCCAGCAGTCCGGGATTCGGAAGCTCCTACGAGCAGTACTTC. This gives the protein CASSPGFGSSYEQYF. The chain has TRBV6-6 and TRBJ2-7, with a possible D match to TRBD2 (5 bases). Germline V gene sequence: CDR1 MNHNY, CDR2 SVGAGI (reference sequence). Trimming pared 5 bases from V and 0 bases from J, leaving 14 bases between. The length of the CDR3 is 15 residues.

This clone was seen a few times. The CDR3 bases are TGTGCCAGCAGCCTCGCCCCTAGGGGGGGTAGGGAGCAGTTCTTC. It translates to CASSLAPRGGREQFF. The chain employs TRBV7-2 and TRBJ2-1, with D maybe TRBD2 (7 bases). Per germline, CDR1 SGHTA and CDR2 FQGNSA. The V and J ends lost 5 bases and 10 bases respectively, with 21 bases between them. CDR3 size: 15 residues.

V usage is TRBV5-1 and J usage is TRBJ1-2; D gene uncertain. The V gene lost 0 bases and the J gene lost 0 bases, with 15 bases spanning the gap. This CDR3 has 17 amino acids. Per germline, CDR1 SGHRS and CDR2 YFSETQ. The CDR3 sequence: CASSLVWWRGANYGYTF. For the CDR3, the DNA is TGCGCCAGCAGCTTGGTGTGGTGGCGGGGAGCTAACTATGGCTACACCTTC.

This chain uses TRBV6-6 with TRBJ2-3; TRBD2 agrees at 7 bases. CDR1 MNHNY and CDR2 SVGAGI come from the germline V gene (reference sequence). The CDR3 is 15 residues long. The ends lost 5 bases at V and 1 base at J; junction bases unmatched: 6. The CDR3 DNA reads as TGTGCCAGCAGTGCCGTGGGAGGGGGCACAGATACGCAGTATTTT. This codes for CASSAVGGGTDTQYF.

This clone showed up just once. The gene calls are TRBV6-4 and TRBJ1-2; no clear D gene. Germline V gives CDR1 MRHNA, CDR2 SNTAGT. The CDR3 runs 13 residues. V lost 8 bases, J lost 7 bases, and 17 bases lay in between. The CDR3 DNA reads as TGTGCCAGCTCTAGTAGCCCCCTGGCTGGCTACACCTTC. Translating it yields CASSSSPLAGYTF.